This T cell receptor (beta chain) was recovered during a study of T cells in Graves' hyperthyroidism and ophthalmopathy. V was pared by 5 bases and J by 7 bases, with 15 bases between. This CDR3 has 13 residues. Germline V CDR1 and CDR2: SNHLY, FYNNEI. Amplification targeted TCR beta CDR3 regions from RNA transcripts. Carried out on the TCR CDR3, a first-round RT-PCR used the HTBI primer set. TCRdb passed the multiplex PCR reads through MiXCR, listing each CDR3 protein once. The table shows approximately 500,000 distinct CDR3 sequences, with more than 45% occurring only once. Those with hyperthyroidism were 18 to 65 years old, newly diagnosed, and ill for under 2 months.

This clonotype was sampled from a woman between 18 and 29 years old with Graves' hyperthyroidism. V and J are TRBV2 and TRBJ2-7, with D unclear. What was sequenced was peripheral blood or thyroid tissue (not recorded which). Here the CDR3 reads CASSQDLHDEQYF. The CDR3 DNA reads as TGTGCCAGCAGTCAGGATTTACACGATGAGCAGTACTTC.